This T cell receptor (beta chain) stems from a study of T cells in Graves' hyperthyroidism and ophthalmopathy. Findings and caveats of the study: Before onset, by a median of around 6.1 months, the model predicted ophthalmopathy. Blood shared most expanded thyroid clonotypes above 0.001.

RNA transcripts gave rise to amplified TCR beta CDR3 regions. RT-PCR in the first round (using the HTBI primer set) targeted the TCR CDR3. A single record per CDR3 protein comes from TCRdb applying MiXCR to the multiplex PCR reads. The table shows hundreds of thousands of distinct CDR3 sequences, with over 12% occurring only once. Details on this clonotype: What it recognizes is unknown.

Under 3 months was the duration of disease in ophthalmopathy patients, who also had a Clinical Activity Score of at least 3 and a NOSPECS grade of at least 4. Patients were excluded for uncontrolled infection, other autoimmune disease, pregnancy or lactation. The sample was blood. The receptor was derived from a woman aged 40 to 50 with Graves' ophthalmopathy.

CDR3 coding DNA: TGTGCCAGCAGCCCCCGAGTATCAGGTAGCCGGGAGGGAGGGACCCAGTACTTC. The encoded protein is CASSPRVSGSREGGTQYF. The genes are TRBV7-3 and TRBJ2-5; the match to TRBD2 covers 8 bases. The CDR3 is 18 residues long. Unmatched junction bases numbered 21, after V lost 5 bases and J lost 7 bases. In germline, CDR1 is SGHTA, CDR2 FQGTGA.